The rows below give T cell receptor beta chains drawn from one sample of a study of blood T cell repertoires in COVID-19. The assay was immunoSEQ multiplex PCR, and TCRdb's table has in-frame clones only and misses some. The table has roughly 150,000 clones, around 85% seen once; the top ten hold 2.5% to 3%. The sequencing input was peripheral blood. Receptors were obtained from a man aged 50 to 59 with acute or convalescent COVID-19. Both conserved end residues are part of each CDR3. Each record gives: J gene, D gene, V gene, clone size, CDR3 protein, CDR3 DNA. D genes are given only for firm matches. Rows may omit the clone size; those that give it use once, few, many or a size class.

J gene: TRBJ2-1
D gene: TRBD2
V gene: TRBV9
clone size: NA
CDR3 protein: CASSASGGTYNEQFF
CDR3 DNA: TGTGCCAGCAGCGCTAGCGGGGGGACCTACAATGAGCAGTTCTTC

J gene: TRBJ1-3
D gene: NA
V gene: TRBV10-3
clone size: NA
CDR3 protein: CAINALGAASGNTIYF
CDR3 DNA: TGTGCCATCAACGCCCTGGGGGCGGCCTCTGGAAACACCATATATTTT

J gene: TRBJ1-1
D gene: TRBD1
V gene: TRBV6-5
clone size: NA
CDR3 protein: CASRQGLNTEAFF
CDR3 DNA: TGTGCCAGCAGACAGGGGCTGAACACTGAAGCTTTCTTT

J gene: TRBJ2-7
D gene: NA
V gene: TRBV30
clone size: NA
CDR3 protein: CAWSGGGGEQYF
CDR3 DNA: TGTGCCTGGAGTGGAGGTGGAGGCGAGCAGTACTTC

J gene: TRBJ2-1
D gene: NA
V gene: TRBV27
clone size: once
CDR3 protein: CASGRALRDEQFF
CDR3 DNA: TGTGCCAGCGGCAGGGCCCTTCGCGATGAGCAGTTCTTC

J gene: TRBJ2-3
D gene: NA
V gene: TRBV27
clone size: NA
CDR3 protein: CASSPRASGDTQYF
CDR3 DNA: TGTGCCAGCAGTCCCCGGGCCAGCGGCGATACGCAGTATTTT

J gene: TRBJ1-1
D gene: NA
V gene: TRBV11-2
clone size: NA
CDR3 protein: CASSLARGKGWTEAFF
CDR3 DNA: TGTGCCAGCAGCTTAGCCAGGGGAAAGGGATGGACTGAAGCTTTCTTT

J gene: TRBJ1-1
D gene: TRBD1
V gene: TRBV7-9
clone size: NA
CDR3 protein: CASSLTGDTEAFF
CDR3 DNA: TGTGCCAGCAGCCTGACAGGGGACACTGAAGCTTTCTTT

J gene: TRBJ2-1
D gene: NA
V gene: TRBV11-3
clone size: NA
CDR3 protein: CASSPELTYNEQFF
CDR3 DNA: TGTGCCAGCAGCCCGGAGCTCACCTACAATGAGCAGTTCTTC

J gene: TRBJ2-6
D gene: TRBD1
V gene: TRBV7-9
clone size: once
CDR3 protein: CASSLGQGRGAGANVLTF
CDR3 DNA: TGTGCCAGCAGCCTAGGACAGGGAAGGGGAGCTGGGGCCAACGTCCTGACTTTC

J gene: TRBJ1-1
D gene: NA
V gene: TRBV1
clone size: few
CDR3 protein: CTSKQYPSAEAFF
CDR3 DNA: TGCACCAGCAAACAATATCCATCAGCTGAAGCTTTCTTT

J gene: TRBJ1-1
D gene: TRBD1
V gene: TRBV30
clone size: few
CDR3 protein: CAWSVLGQGTEAFF
CDR3 DNA: TGTGCCTGGAGTGTACTGGGACAGGGCACTGAAGCTTTCTTT

J gene: TRBJ1-2
D gene: NA
V gene: TRBV9
clone size: NA
CDR3 protein: CASSMGRGNYGYTF
CDR3 DNA: TGTGCCAGCAGCATGGGGAGGGGAAACTATGGCTACACCTTC

J gene: TRBJ2-7
D gene: NA
V gene: TRBV27
clone size: NA
CDR3 protein: CASSPGSSYEQYF
CDR3 DNA: TGTGCCAGCAGCCCGGGGTCCTCCTACGAGCAGTACTTC

J gene: TRBJ2-4
D gene: NA
V gene: TRBV27
clone size: NA
CDR3 protein: CASSLPIQVQYF
CDR3 DNA: TGTGCCAGCAGTTTACCGATCCAGGTGCAGTACTTC

J gene: TRBJ2-3
D gene: TRBD2
V gene: TRBV11-3
clone size: NA
CDR3 protein: CASSHPSGRTDTQYF
CDR3 DNA: TGTGCCAGCAGCCATCCTAGCGGACGCACAGATACGCAGTATTTT

J gene: TRBJ2-3
D gene: NA
V gene: TRBV7-2
clone size: NA
CDR3 protein: CASSPRSTQYF
CDR3 DNA: TGTGCCAGCAGCCCTAGATCTACGCAGTATTTT

J gene: TRBJ2-3
D gene: NA
V gene: TRBV3-1/TRBV3-2
clone size: NA
CDR3 protein: CASSQQTTHTDTQYF
CDR3 DNA: TGTGCCAGCAGCCAACAGACTACCCACACAGATACGCAGTATTTT

J gene: TRBJ1-2
D gene: NA
V gene: TRBV4-2
clone size: NA
CDR3 protein: CASSQEWGESYGYTF
CDR3 DNA: TGTGCCAGCAGCCAAGAGTGGGGGGAGAGCTATGGCTACACCTTC

J gene: TRBJ1-6
D gene: NA
V gene: TRBV5-1
clone size: few
CDR3 protein: CASSPWGGEGSPLHF
CDR3 DNA: TGCGCCAGCAGCCCCTGGGGGGGCGAGGGTTCACCCCTCCACTTT

J gene: TRBJ2-1
D gene: NA
V gene: TRBV6-5
clone size: once
CDR3 protein: CASSYSTGVYNEQFF
CDR3 DNA: TGTGCCAGCAGTTACTCGACCGGGGTTTACAATGAGCAGTTCTTC

J gene: TRBJ2-7
D gene: NA
V gene: TRBV4-1
clone size: NA
CDR3 protein: CASSQDRGYEQYF
CDR3 DNA: TGCGCCAGCAGCCAAGACAGGGGCTACGAGCAGTACTTC

J gene: TRBJ2-7
D gene: NA
V gene: TRBV19
clone size: NA
CDR3 protein: CASSFTGDEQYF
CDR3 DNA: TGTGCCAGTAGTTTTACAGGCGACGAGCAGTACTTC

J gene: TRBJ1-1
D gene: NA
V gene: TRBV6-5
clone size: NA
CDR3 protein: CASIPRRGGNTEAFF
CDR3 DNA: TGTGCCAGCATCCCCAGAAGGGGGGGGAACACTGAAGCTTTCTTT

J gene: TRBJ2-5
D gene: TRBD1
V gene: TRBV6-6
clone size: NA
CDR3 protein: CASSYTQGLQETQYF
CDR3 DNA: TGTGCCAGCAGTTACACACAGGGGCTACAAGAGACCCAGTACTTC

J gene: TRBJ1-2
D gene: NA
V gene: TRBV6-1
clone size: NA
CDR3 protein: CASSEVRTANFGYTF
CDR3 DNA: TGTGCCAGCAGTGAGGTACGGACAGCCAACTTCGGCTACACCTTC

J gene: TRBJ2-7
D gene: NA
V gene: TRBV7-3
clone size: NA
CDR3 protein: CASSAARENEQYF
CDR3 DNA: TGTGCCAGCAGCGCGGCGAGGGAAAACGAGCAGTACTTC

J gene: TRBJ2-7
D gene: NA
V gene: TRBV30
clone size: NA
CDR3 protein: CAFHRVPHEQYF
CDR3 DNA: TGTGCCTTCCACAGGGTTCCCCACGAGCAGTACTTC

J gene: TRBJ2-7
D gene: NA
V gene: TRBV6-5
clone size: NA
CDR3 protein: CASSPGDYEQYF
CDR3 DNA: TGTGCCAGCAGTCCAGGGGATTACGAGCAGTACTTC

J gene: TRBJ1-6
D gene: NA
V gene: TRBV3-1/TRBV3-2
clone size: NA
CDR3 protein: CASSQAIQGALHF
CDR3 DNA: TGTGCCAGCAGCCAAGCTATACAGGGTGCCCTCCACTTT

J gene: TRBJ2-1
D gene: NA
V gene: TRBV6-1
clone size: NA
CDR3 protein: CASRESGALLYNEQFF
CDR3 DNA: TGTGCCAGCAGGGAAAGTGGGGCCCTTCTTTACAATGAGCAGTTCTTC

J gene: TRBJ2-1
D gene: TRBD2
V gene: TRBV15
clone size: NA
CDR3 protein: CATSQSGTRPYNEQFF
CDR3 DNA: TGTGCCACCAGCCAATCAGGGACTAGACCCTACAATGAGCAGTTCTTC

J gene: TRBJ2-7
D gene: TRBD1
V gene: TRBV30
clone size: NA
CDR3 protein: CAMDRGGGYYEQYF
CDR3 DNA: TGTGCCATGGACAGGGGGGGCGGGTACTACGAGCAGTACTTC

J gene: TRBJ2-3
D gene: NA
V gene: TRBV7-3
clone size: NA
CDR3 protein: CASSPSYGQGFGVVGDTQYF
CDR3 DNA: TGTGCCAGCAGCCCAAGTTACGGTCAGGGATTTGGAGTCGTCGGAGATACGCAGTATTTT

J gene: TRBJ2-6
D gene: NA
V gene: TRBV29-1
clone size: NA
CDR3 protein: CSVRQSGANVLTF
CDR3 DNA: TGCAGCGTTCGACAGTCTGGGGCCAACGTCCTGACTTTC

J gene: TRBJ1-2
D gene: TRBD1
V gene: TRBV30
clone size: NA
CDR3 protein: CAWSVALQGRTGYTF
CDR3 DNA: TGTGCCTGGAGTGTAGCCCTACAGGGGAGAACCGGCTACACCTTC

J gene: TRBJ1-1
D gene: NA
V gene: TRBV7-8
clone size: NA
CDR3 protein: CASSLRSVDTEAFF
CDR3 DNA: TGTGCCAGCAGCCTTCGTTCGGTGGACACTGAAGCTTTCTTT

J gene: TRBJ2-7
D gene: TRBD1
V gene: TRBV5-1
clone size: NA
CDR3 protein: CASIVKVDRGPIGGSYEQYF
CDR3 DNA: TGCGCCAGCATTGTGAAGGTTGACAGGGGCCCGATAGGAGGATCCTACGAGCAGTACTTC

J gene: TRBJ1-4
D gene: TRBD1
V gene: TRBV4-2
clone size: NA
CDR3 protein: CASRQDRGSNEKLFF
CDR3 DNA: TGTGCCAGCAGGCAAGACAGGGGAAGTAATGAAAAACTGTTTTTT

J gene: TRBJ1-2
D gene: NA
V gene: TRBV9
clone size: NA
CDR3 protein: CASSVGQANYGYTF
CDR3 DNA: TGTGCCAGCAGCGTAGGGCAGGCTAACTATGGCTACACCTTC

J gene: TRBJ1-1
D gene: TRBD1
V gene: TRBV9
clone size: NA
CDR3 protein: CASSKGTGGQGNTEAFF
CDR3 DNA: TGTGCCAGCAGCAAGGGGACAGGGGGCCAGGGGAACACTGAAGCTTTCTTT